The sequence of this T cell receptor beta chain was determined in a study of blood T cells in healthy people across ages. Findings and caveats of the study: Whereas aged donors had fewer naive CD4+ cells, long-lived donors had more of them and higher diversity. Older age coincided with a roughly linear decline in TCR beta diversity per million T cells.

As regards this clonotype: Its antigen is unidentified.

Sample-barcoded 5' priming and a J-beta primer mix drove a second PCR of roughly 7 to 11 cycles. A template-switch adaptor containing 12 random nucleotides labeled each cDNA molecule. Each CDR3 protein gets one entry after TCRdb re-called the 5' RACE reads with MiXCR. Of hundreds of thousands of distinct CDR3 sequences detected, 45% to 50% appear once; the ten largest clones hold roughly 34%. The extraction recovered at least 5 micrograms of total RNA per sample. Germline V gives CDR1 SQVTM, CDR2 ANQGSEA. Trimming left V 7 bases short and J 5 bases short, with 21 bases between. The CDR3 runs 14 residues.

The origin of this receptor is a woman in her sixties or seventies in good health. The genes are TRBV29-1 and TRBJ2-7, with a tentative D call TRBD1 (6 bases). Sample: blood. CDR3 bases: TGCAGCGCGAGCTACAGGGAACTGGACCACGAGCAGTACTTC. Its protein product is CSASYRELDHEQYF.